These 32 T cell receptor beta chains were all obtained from the same sample, sequenced in a study of cytomegalovirus exposure and HLA in healthy donors. Both 60 Vbeta primers and 13 Jbeta primers went into the PCR. The method was immunoSEQ multiplex PCR; TCRdb's version includes in-frame clones alone and lacks a portion of them. Of around 67,000 clones listed, 78% are singletons. The sequenced material came from PBMCs. The receptors stem from a man younger than 35 in good health and CMV-seropositive.

This sequence joins TRBV5-1 and TRBJ1-1, with TRBD1 as a possible D gene (5 bases). Per the germline V gene, CDR1 is SGHRS and CDR2 is YFSETQ. This CDR3 is 14 amino acids long. Trimming removed 4 bases at V and 4 bases at J, with 14 bases between. The CDR3 here is CASSPSGGITEAFF. The CDR3, as DNA: TGCGCCAGCAGCCCATCGGGGGGAATCACTGAAGCTTTCTTT.

This clone was counted a few times. V is TRBV30 and J is TRBJ2-1, with 7 nucleotides matching TRBD2. This CDR3 contains 14 residues. V gave up 3 bases and J gave up 6 bases; unmatched junction bases: 8. Germline CDR1 is GTSNPN and CDR2 is SVGIG (reference sequence). The CDR3 spells CAWRYGGGSNEQFF. The CDR3 coding sequence is TGTGCCTGGAGGTATGGGGGGGGGAGCAATGAGCAGTTCTTC.

In its sample, this clone was seen a few times. V gene TRBV7-2 combines with J gene TRBJ1-1, with D uncertain. CDR1 and CDR2 from the germline V gene are SGHTA and FQGNSA. The CDR3 is made up of 13 amino acids. V lost 3 bases, J lost 5 bases, and 10 bases lay in between. CDR3 bases: TGTGCCAGCAGCTTGGGAGTCGGAACTGAAGCTTTCTTT. Its translation is CASSLGVGTEAFF. Looking up the rest from reference TRBV7-2 and TRBJ1-1 gives the full variable domain: GAGVSQSPSNKVTEKGKDVELRCDPISGHTALYWYRQSLGQGLEFLIYFQGNSAPDKSGLPSDRFSAERTGGSVSTLTIQRTQQEDSAVYLCASSLGVGTEAFFGQGTRLTVV.

This clone showed up just a few times. The rearrangement uses TRBV4-2 and TRBJ1-6; 7 bases line up with TRBD1. Germline loops: CDR1 LGHNA, CDR2 YNFKEQ. J lost 9 bases, V lost 2 bases, and 7 bases had no gene match. The CDR3 spans 15 residues. The CDR3: CASSQPTGITSPLHF. The CDR3 bases are TGTGCCAGCAGCCAACCGACAGGGATAACTTCACCCCTCCACTTT.

The rearrangement links TRBV6-6 to TRBJ2-7, with D perhaps TRBD2 (6 bases). V lost 10 bases, J lost 6 bases, and 16 bases lay in between. Germline-derived CDR1 and CDR2 are MNHNY and SVGAGI (reference sequence). The CDR3 runs 12 residues. The CDR3 region is CATEEGGGEQYF. The DNA of the CDR3 is TGTGCCACCGAAGAGGGAGGAGGCGAGCAGTACTTC.

This chain joins TRBV14 and TRBJ2-7; D is possibly TRBD1 (8 bases). With 5 bases removed from V and 8 bases from J, the gap between germline ends came to 16 bases. This CDR3 contains 13 residues. The germline V gene has CDR1 SGHDN and CDR2 FVKESK. The CDR3 loop reads CASSTGGARQQYF. The CDR3 DNA reads as TGTGCCAGCAGCACAGGGGGGGCGCGACAGCAGTACTTC.

The chain carries TRBV7-9 and TRBJ1-6, with 8 nucleotides matching TRBD1. Germline assignment: CDR1 SEHNR and CDR2 FQNEAQ (reference sequence). The CDR3 is 16 residues long. V lost 2 bases to trimming and J lost 8 bases; unmatched junction nucleotides: 8. Here the CDR3 DNA reads TGTGCCAGCAGCTTATCTCCGGGACAGGCAGATTCACCCCTCCACTTT. Translation: CASSLSPGQADSPLHF.

The gene calls are TRBV28 and TRBJ2-1, with D possibly matching TRBD1 (5 bases). The V end was cut by 1 base, the J end by 4 bases, with 11 bases between. Per the germline V gene, CDR1 is MDHEN and CDR2 is SYDVKM. The CDR3 sequence is 15 residues long. CDR3 in DNA: TGTGCCAGCAGTTTATATGGCAGGGATTACAATGAGCAGTTCTTC. Encoded protein: CASSLYGRDYNEQFF.

J is TRBJ2-1 and V is TRBV30; weak D call: TRBD2 (6 bases). Trimming pared 0 bases from V and 7 bases from J, leaving 10 bases between. Germline CDR1 GTSNPN, CDR2 SVGIG (reference sequence). The CDR3 has 13 amino acids. The CDR3 nucleotides are TGTGCCTGGAGTGTAAGCGGGTGGAATGAGCAGTTCTTC. Translation: CAWSVSGWNEQFF. The full variable domain, completed using reference TRBV30 and TRBJ2-1, is SQTIHQWPATLVQPVGSPLSLECTVEGTSNPNLYWYRQAAGRGLQLLFYSVGIGQISSEVPQNLSASRPQDRQFILSSKKLLLSDSGFYLCAWSVSGWNEQFFGPGTRLTVL.

The V and J genes are TRBV30 and TRBJ2-5; 10 nucleotides line up with TRBD2. Germline V gene data show CDR1 as GTSNPN and CDR2 as SVGIG (reference sequence). Trimming took 0 bases from V and 5 from J; bases not matched to a gene: 9. The CDR3 contains 16 residues. CDR3 in amino acids: CAWSVGLAGVGETQYF. CDR3 nucleotide sequence: TGTGCCTGGAGTGTCGGGCTAGCGGGAGTAGGGGAGACCCAGTACTTC.

This chain links TRBV6-4 with TRBJ2-2; the match to TRBD2 covers 10 bases. Trimming took 4 bases from V and 0 from J; bases not matched to a gene: 8. CDR1 and CDR2 from the germline V gene are MRHNA and SNTAGT. This CDR3 has 18 amino acids. CDR3 protein: CASSGRLAGEANTGELFF. CDR3 in DNA: TGTGCCAGCAGTGGAAGACTAGCGGGCGAAGCGAACACCGGGGAGCTGTTTTTT.

V gene TRBV5-1 combines with J gene TRBJ1-1; 7 bases are shared with TRBD1. Germline V lookup: CDR1 SGHRS, CDR2 YFSETQ. This CDR3 has 14 residues. Losses at the gene ends were 4 bases for V and 0 bases for J; bases not matched to a gene: 3. CDR3 bases: TGCGCCAGCAGCCCGGGACAGATGAACACTGAAGCTTTCTTT. Protein sequence: CASSPGQMNTEAFF. Variable domain in full (rest from reference TRBV5-1 and TRBJ1-1): KAGVTQTPRYLIKTRGQQVTLSCSPISGHRSVSWYQQTPGQGLQFLFEYFSETQRNKGNFPGRFSGRQFSNSRSEMNVSTLELGDSALYLCASSPGQMNTEAFFGQGTRLTVV.

This clone was counted a single time. This sequence joins TRBV7-9 and TRBJ1-4; no clear D gene. The CDR3 sequence is 14 residues long. The germline V gene encodes CDR1 SEHNR and CDR2 FQNEAQ (reference sequence). V shed 5 bases and J shed 8 bases, with 15 bases lying between them. CDR3 bases: TGTGCCAGCAGCCCCGACCTAGGCTACGAAAAACTGTTTTTT. It codes for CASSPDLGYEKLFF.

This clone was counted a few times. The chain uses TRBV30 and TRBJ1-4; D may be TRBD1 (6 bases). CDR3 size: 13 residues. V lost 5 bases and J 8 bases, leaving 15 bases between the germline ends. Germline CDR1 reads GTSNPN; CDR2 reads SVGIG (reference sequence). CDR3 in DNA: TGTGCCTGGTCCGGGACATCGGGGGAAAAACTGTTTTTT. It encodes CAWSGTSGEKLFF.

This clone was picked up one time. The chain joins TRBV6-5 to TRBJ1-1; a possible D gene is TRBD1 (6 bases). CDR3 length: 14 amino acids. CDR1 is MNHEY and CDR2 is SVGAGI in the germline V gene. The V end lost 2 bases, the J end lost 2 bases, and 9 bases lay between the germline ends. The CDR3, as DNA: TGTGCCAGCAGTTACGGGACACTTAACACTGAAGCTTTCTTT. This encodes CASSYGTLNTEAFF.

The V and J genes are TRBV6-1 and TRBJ1-1, with TRBD1 identical over 7 bases. CDR1 is MNHNS and CDR2 is SASEGT in the germline V gene. J gave up 0 bases and V 5 bases, and 3 bases lay outside the gene matches. CDR3 length: 14 amino acids. This CDR3 reads CASSSGTVNTEAFF. The DNA of the CDR3 is TGTGCCAGCAGTTCTGGGACAGTGAACACTGAAGCTTTCTTT.

This rearrangement joins TRBV2 to TRBJ1-2; 8 bases align to TRBD1. Germline V lookup: CDR1 SNHLY, CDR2 FYNNEI. Unmatched junction bases numbered 10, after V lost 4 bases and J lost 6 bases. This CDR3 has 15 amino acids. CDR3 nucleotides: TGTGCCAGCAGTGGAGAGGACAGGGTCTCCGATGGCTACACCTTC. This translates into CASSGEDRVSDGYTF.

The rearrangement links TRBV7-2 to TRBJ1-5, with a weak D call TRBD1 (5 bases). This CDR3 has 13 amino acids. The V end lost 5 bases, the J end lost 4 bases, and 9 bases lay between the germline ends. Germline V gene lookup returns CDR1 SGHTA and CDR2 FQGNSA. CDR3 DNA: TGTGCCAGCAGCGTGCGGGGGAATCAGCCCCAGCATTTT. Protein sequence: CASSVRGNQPQHF.

The chain is built from TRBV6-1 and TRBJ2-7; TRBD2 might be the D (5 bases). There are 13 residues in the CDR3. Germline CDR1 is MNHNS and CDR2 is SASEGT. Trimming pared 3 bases from V and 3 bases from J, leaving 9 bases between. The CDR3 spells CASSEAGIYEQYF. CDR3 coding DNA: TGTGCCAGCAGTGAGGCGGGTATCTACGAGCAGTACTTC.

CDR3 in amino acids: CASSVLGTGDPGELFF. CDR3 sequence (DNA): TGTGCCAGCAGTGTTTTGGGGACAGGGGATCCCGGGGAGCTGTTTTTT. J is TRBJ2-2 and V is TRBV2; 10 bases are a match to TRBD1. This CDR3 contains 16 residues. From germline, CDR1 is SNHLY and CDR2 FYNNEI. The V and J ends lost 4 bases and 6 bases, in that order; junction bases with no gene match: 8.

The CDR3 DNA sequence: TGCAGCGTTGAACTCGGGTGGGGCTACACCTTC. Protein sequence: CSVELGWGYTF. The chain combines TRBV29-1 with TRBJ1-2; D is undetermined. Between the trimmed V and J ends, which lost 2 bases and 8 bases, there was a span of 9 bases. Germline V lookup: CDR1 SQVTM, CDR2 ANQGSEA. The CDR3 spans 11 residues.

The chain is built from TRBV7-6 and TRBJ2-1; 7 bases match TRBD1. Per the germline V gene, CDR1 is SGHVS and CDR2 is FNYEAQ. The trim removed 4 bases at V and 6 bases at J, leaving 3 bases unmatched. The CDR3 runs to 13 residues. The CDR3 coding sequence is TGTGCCAGCAGCTATGGGACAGTCAATGAGCAGTTCTTC. As protein: CASSYGTVNEQFF. The complete variable domain, with remaining parts taken from reference TRBV7-6 and TRBJ2-1, reads GAGVSQSPRYKVTKRGQDVALRCDPISGHVSLYWYRQALGQGPEFLTYFNYEAQQDKSGLPNDRFSAERPEGSISTLTIQRTEQRDSAMYRCASSYGTVNEQFFGPGTRLTVL.

The rearrangement joins TRBV1 to TRBJ2-2; TRBD2 is the table's D call and was not checked against the DNA. TRBV1 is given as a pseudogene. The length of the CDR3 is 18 residues. CDR3 amino acids: CTSSQDPRTRENTGELFF. The CDR3 DNA sequence: TGCACCAGCAGCCAAGATCCCAGGACTCGCGAGAACACCGGGGAGCTGTTTTTT.

This clone is labeled as medium-sized. V usage is TRBV25-1 and J usage is TRBJ1-5; D possibly corresponds to TRBD1 (5 bases). This CDR3 is 17 amino acids long. The V and J ends lost 1 base and 1 base respectively, with 14 bases between them. Germline loops: CDR1 MGHDK, CDR2 SYGVNS. In DNA form, the CDR3 reads TGTGCCAGCAGTGAATCGGTGCCGGGGGAGAGCAATCAGCCCCAGCATTTT. It encodes CASSESVPGESNQPQHF.

This clone was detected a few times. The V and J genes are TRBV5-6 and TRBJ2-7, with 7 bases fitting TRBD1. The CDR3 loop spans 16 amino acids. The trim removed 0 bases at V and 3 bases at J, leaving 9 bases unmatched. Germline assignment: CDR1 SGHDT and CDR2 YYEEEE. DNA of the CDR3: TGTGCCAGCAGCTTGGTTTTTACGGCAGGGGGCTACGAGCAGTACTTC. The encoded protein is CASSLVFTAGGYEQYF.

The chain employs TRBV6-5 and TRBJ2-1; D might be TRBD2 (6 bases). Trimming left V 6 bases short and J 1 base short, with 13 bases between. Germline values: CDR1 MNHEY, CDR2 SVGAGI. This CDR3 spans 15 amino acids. The CDR3 DNA sequence: TGTGCCAGCAGCCAACCGGGACTTTCCTACAATGAGCAGTTCTTC. Its protein is CASSQPGLSYNEQFF.

The gene calls are TRBV30 and TRBJ1-5; 8 bases map to TRBD1. J was trimmed by 7 bases and V by 5 bases; bases with no gene match: 7. CDR1 GTSNPN and CDR2 SVGIG come from the germline V gene (reference sequence). CDR3 length: 13 amino acids. CDR3 DNA sequence: TGTGCCTGGGCCGGACAGGGTAAGCAGCCCCAGCATTTT. It codes for CAWAGQGKQPQHF.

CDR3 in amino acids: CASSLYQTGRGEAFF. CDR3 nucleotides: TGTGCCAGCAGCTTATACCAGACAGGGCGGGGTGAAGCTTTCTTT. This chain connects TRBV7-8 to TRBJ1-1; 7 nucleotides match TRBD1. The CDR3 loop spans 15 amino acids. The V and J ends lost 2 bases and 7 bases, in that order; junction bases with no gene match: 10. Germline V lookup: CDR1 SGHVS, CDR2 FQNEAQ.

In DNA form, the CDR3 reads TGCGCCAGCAGCCAAGACGGGGCGGCGGGAACCTACAATGAGCAGTTCTTC. Translating gives CASSQDGAAGTYNEQFF. The chain links TRBV4-1 to TRBJ2-1, with a tentative D call TRBD2 (6 bases). The germline gives CDR1 MGHRA, CDR2 YSYEKL. This CDR3 comprises 17 residues. V was pared by 0 bases and J by 2 bases, with 14 bases between.

This chain connects TRBV25-1 to TRBJ2-7; a possible D gene is TRBD1 (6 bases). CDR3 size: 15 residues. Germline lookup yields CDR1 MGHDK and CDR2 SYGVNS. V was pared by 5 bases and J by 5 bases, with 19 bases between. The CDR3 protein is CASSTPADRGNEQYF. Here the CDR3 DNA reads TGTGCCAGCAGTACCCCAGCGGACAGAGGAAACGAGCAGTACTTC.

The rearrangement joins TRBV5-1 to TRBJ1-1; D is undetermined. V lost 5 bases to trimming and J lost 1 base, with 9 bases between them. CDR1 SGHRS and CDR2 YFSETQ come from the germline V gene. This CDR3 region has 13 residues. The CDR3 DNA follows: TGCGCCAGCAGTACAGACGGGAACACTGAAGCTTTCTTT. It codes for CASSTDGNTEAFF.

The CDR3 DNA follows: TGTGCCTGGAGTGTAAGGGGTTTCCGGAACATTCAGTACTTC. As protein: CAWSVRGFRNIQYF. This sequence joins TRBV30 and TRBJ2-4, with D tentatively TRBD1 (5 bases). Germline lookup yields CDR1 GTSNPN and CDR2 SVGIG (reference sequence). The CDR3 contains 14 residues. V lost 0 bases, J lost 7 bases, and 13 bases lay in between.